Listed here are 7 T cell receptor beta chains from one sample, sequenced in a study of T-cell memory formation after mild COVID-19. TCRdb processed the 5' RACE reads anew with MiXCR; each CDR3 protein has one entry. The sample has 350,000 or so distinct CDR3 sequences; 13% are singletons. The sequenced sample was PBMCs or a T cell subset sorted from them (not recorded which). The origin of the receptors is a man between 18 and 35 years old who had mild COVID-19 (a few samples of this study predate the infection). Cell type and time point are not known.

CDR3 amino acids: CASSLGGPYGYTF. The DNA of the CDR3 is TGTGCCAGCAGCTTAGGGGGGCCGTATGGCTACACCTTC. The chain couples TRBV7-2 to TRBJ1-2; TRBD1 is a possible D gene (6 bases). The CDR3 extends over 13 amino acids. Germline CDR1 reads SGHTA; CDR2 reads FQGNSA. V was pared by 1 base and J by 5 bases, with 8 bases between.

This clonotype was detected ten times or more. The V gene is TRBV12-3 or TRBV12-4, the J gene TRBJ1-1; 7 nucleotides match TRBD1. Trimming took 5 bases from V and 1 from J; bases not matched to a gene: 4. This CDR3 contains 14 residues. Written as DNA, the CDR3 is TGTGCCAGCAGTCAACAGGGGCCGAACACTGAAGCTTTCTTT. Residues: CASSQQGPNTEAFF.

This clonotype was seen repeatedly, ten times or more. The chain is built from TRBV11-2 and TRBJ1-1; possibly TRBD1 for D (5 bases). This CDR3 is 18 amino acids long. V shed 2 bases and J shed 1 base, with 20 bases lying between them. Germline V gives CDR1 SGHAT, CDR2 FQNNGV. This CDR3 is CASSLNFGARRANTEAFF. The CDR3 region has the DNA TGTGCCAGCAGCTTAAATTTCGGGGCGAGGCGGGCGAACACTGAAGCTTTCTTT.

This chain joins TRBV12-3 or TRBV12-4 and TRBJ2-5; D perhaps matches TRBD1 (6 bases). The CDR3 consists of 15 residues. V was trimmed by 7 bases and J by 4 bases, leaving 19 bases between them. CDR3 protein: CASTLGAGRGETQYF. CDR3 DNA: TGTGCCAGCACCTTGGGTGCCGGCAGGGGAGAGACCCAGTACTTC.

This clonotype was seen a handful of times. V and J are TRBV24-1 and TRBJ2-3, with 7 bases identical to TRBD1. The V and J ends lost 4 bases and 1 base, in that order; junction bases with no gene match: 1. Germline assignment: CDR1 KGHDR and CDR2 SFDVKD. The CDR3 runs to 14 residues. This chain's CDR3 is CATSDGQGTDTQYF. CDR3 nucleotides: TGTGCCACCAGTGACGGACAGGGCACAGATACGCAGTATTTT.

This clonotype was observed many times. The CDR3 DNA reads TGTGCCAGCAGCTTAGACTGGGGTGAGCAGTTCTTC. This translates into CASSLDWGEQFF. This rearrangement joins TRBV7-2 to TRBJ2-1; no clear D gene. The CDR3 consists of 12 residues. Germline V lookup: CDR1 SGHTA, CDR2 FQGNSA. V lost 1 base to trimming and J lost 9 bases, with 7 bases between them.

A few counts support this clonotype. The chain employs TRBV6-5 and TRBJ2-2; 9 nucleotides agree with TRBD2. V gave up 6 bases and J gave up 5 bases; unmatched junction bases: 19. The CDR3 is 19 residues long. Germline V gene sequence: CDR1 MNHEY, CDR2 SVGAGI. The DNA for the CDR3 is TGTGCCAGCAGCCGTCCCAGGTTCCCTAGCGGGGTCCTAACCGGGGAGCTGTTTTTT. This codes for CASSRPRFPSGVLTGELFF.